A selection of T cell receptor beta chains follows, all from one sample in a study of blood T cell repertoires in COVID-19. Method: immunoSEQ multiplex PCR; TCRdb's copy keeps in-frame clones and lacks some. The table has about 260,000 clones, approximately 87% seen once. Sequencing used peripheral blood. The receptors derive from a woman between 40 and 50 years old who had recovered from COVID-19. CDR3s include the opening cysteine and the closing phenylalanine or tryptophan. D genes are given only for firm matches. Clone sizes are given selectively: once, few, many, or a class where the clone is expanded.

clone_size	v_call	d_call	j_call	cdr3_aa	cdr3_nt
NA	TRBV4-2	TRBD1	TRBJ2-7	CASSQQGARVAYEQYF	TGTGCCAGCAGCCAGCAGGGGGCTCGGGTGGCCTACGAGCAGTACTTC
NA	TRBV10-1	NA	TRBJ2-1	CASSEGVGGRDEQFF	TGCGCCAGCAGTGAGGGGGTAGGGGGGAGGGATGAGCAGTTCTTC
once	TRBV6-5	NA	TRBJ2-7	CASRLGRIAYEQYF	TGTGCCAGCAGGTTGGGCCGGATCGCCTACGAGCAGTACTTC
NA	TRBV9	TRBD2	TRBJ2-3	CASSAPIAGGPDTQYF	TGTGCCAGCAGCGCCCCTATAGCGGGGGGGCCAGATACGCAGTATTTT
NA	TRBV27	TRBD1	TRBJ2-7	CASSPYIGQGSHEQYF	TGTGCCAGCAGTCCCTATATAGGACAGGGGTCCCACGAGCAGTACTTC
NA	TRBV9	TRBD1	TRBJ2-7	CASSVADRGHEQYF	TGTGCCAGCAGCGTCGCGGACAGGGGCCACGAGCAGTACTTC
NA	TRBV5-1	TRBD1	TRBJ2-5	CASSLMRGLGETQYF	TGCGCCAGCAGCTTAATGAGGGGGCTGGGGGAGACCCAGTACTTC
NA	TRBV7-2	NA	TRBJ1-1	CASSRDRRGKAFF	TGTGCCAGCAGTCGCGACAGGCGGGGGAAAGCTTTCTTT
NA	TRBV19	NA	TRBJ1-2	CASSIDSRGSDYGYTF	TGTGCCAGTAGTATAGATTCCAGGGGATCCGACTATGGCTACACCTTC
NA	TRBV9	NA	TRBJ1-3	CASSNDRTSGNTIYF	TGTGCCAGCAGCAACGACAGAACTTCTGGAAACACCATATATTTT
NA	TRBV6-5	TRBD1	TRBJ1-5	CASSLDRGGNQPQHF	TGTGCCAGCAGTTTGGACAGGGGAGGCAATCAGCCCCAGCATTTT
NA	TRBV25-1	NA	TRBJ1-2	CASSGTDDYGYTF	TGTGCCAGCAGTGGGACAGACGATTATGGCTACACCTTC
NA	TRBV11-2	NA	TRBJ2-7	CASSPPSGDYEQYF	TGTGCCAGCAGCCCCCCCTCGGGGGACTACGAGCAGTACTTC
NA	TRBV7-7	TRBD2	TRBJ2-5	CASSVTPSGGSQGTQYF	TGTGCTAGCAGCGTCACTCCTAGCGGGGGGTCGCAAGGTACCCAGTACTTC
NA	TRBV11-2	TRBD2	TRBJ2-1	CASSRGGSYNEQFF	TGTGCCAGCAGCCGGGGGGGCTCCTACAATGAGCAGTTCTTC
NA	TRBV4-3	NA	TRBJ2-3	CASSQDWGPDTQYF	TGCGCCAGCAGCCAAGATTGGGGCCCAGATACGCAGTATTTT
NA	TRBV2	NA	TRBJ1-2	CASSELPLGVRGNYGYTF	TGTGCCAGCAGTGAATTACCGCTGGGTGTCAGGGGTAACTATGGCTACACCTTC
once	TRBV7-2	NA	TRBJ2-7	CASSFSGNEQYF	TGTGCCAGCAGCTTTTCCGGGAACGAGCAGTACTTC
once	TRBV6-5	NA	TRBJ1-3	CASDDRFSGNTIYF	TGTGCCAGCGATGACAGATTCTCTGGAAACACCATATATTTT
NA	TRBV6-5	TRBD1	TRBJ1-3	CASSKDRGWENTIYF	TGTGCCAGCAGCAAGGACAGGGGATGGGAAAACACCATATATTTT
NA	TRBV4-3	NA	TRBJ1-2	CASSQLDWDGYTF	TGCGCCAGCAGCCAATTGGACTGGGATGGCTACACCTTC
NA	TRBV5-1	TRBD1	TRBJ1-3	CASSLEGGWDTIYF	TGCGCCAGCAGCTTGGAAGGGGGCTGGGACACCATATATTTT
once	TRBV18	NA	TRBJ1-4	CASSPPETAYEKLFF	TGTGCCAGCTCACCGCCAGAAACCGCCTATGAAAAACTGTTTTTT
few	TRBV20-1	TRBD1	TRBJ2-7	CSASAQGAVQQYF	TGCAGTGCTAGTGCGCAGGGGGCGGTCCAGCAGTACTTC
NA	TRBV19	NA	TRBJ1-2	CASRRTVSGGYTF	TGTGCCAGTAGACGAACAGTTTCAGGCGGCTACACCTTC
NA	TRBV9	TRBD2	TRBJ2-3	CASTLAGSSTDTQYF	TGTGCCAGCACCTTAGCGGGGTCTAGCACAGATACGCAGTATTTT
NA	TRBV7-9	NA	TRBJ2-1	CASSLGRGPLYNEQFF	TGTGCCAGCAGCTTAGGGCGGGGGCCACTATACAATGAGCAGTTCTTC
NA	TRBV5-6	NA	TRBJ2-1	CASSLGGRMDEQFF	TGTGCCAGCAGCTTGGGGGGGCGTATGGATGAGCAGTTCTTC
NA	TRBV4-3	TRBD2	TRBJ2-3	CASSQELRGERTDTQYF	TGCGCCAGCAGCCAAGAATTACGGGGGGAACGCACAGATACGCAGTATTTT
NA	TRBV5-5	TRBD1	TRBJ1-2	CASSPQTGVAYGYTF	TGTGCCAGCAGCCCCCAGACAGGGGTGGCCTATGGCTACACCTTC
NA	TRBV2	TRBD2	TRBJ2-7	CASGGETGSYEQYF	TGTGCCAGCGGGGGGGAAACAGGTTCCTACGAGCAGTACTTC
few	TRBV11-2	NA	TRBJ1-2	CASSLDSGVNYGYTF	TGTGCCAGCAGCTTGGATTCAGGGGTCAACTATGGCTACACCTTC
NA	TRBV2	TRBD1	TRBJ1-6	CASRDGTGYSNSPLHF	TGTGCCAGCAGGGACGGGACAGGGTATAGTAATTCACCCCTCCACTTT
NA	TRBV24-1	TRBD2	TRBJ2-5	CATSDLSLAGGSETQYF	TGTGCCACCAGTGATTTGTCACTAGCGGGGGGTTCAGAGACCCAGTACTTC
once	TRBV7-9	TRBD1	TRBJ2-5	CASSQQGGWMETQYF	TGTGCCAGCAGCCAACAGGGGGGCTGGATGGAGACCCAGTACTTC
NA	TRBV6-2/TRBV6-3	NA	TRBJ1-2	CASSYSQMYGYTF	TGTGCCAGCAGTTACTCCCAGATGTATGGCTACACCTTC
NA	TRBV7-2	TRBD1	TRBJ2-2	CASSFDRGRTGELFF	TGTGCCAGCAGCTTCGACAGGGGGCGTACCGGGGAGCTGTTTTTT
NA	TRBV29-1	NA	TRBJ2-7	CSVGGPGATIGEQYF	TGCAGCGTTGGGGGCCCAGGGGCGACAATAGGCGAGCAGTACTTC
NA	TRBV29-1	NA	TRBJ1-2	CSAPSSGSRNYGYTF	TGCAGCGCACCATCGTCCGGGAGTCGAAACTATGGCTACACCTTC
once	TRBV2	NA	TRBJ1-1	CATTRWVMNTEAFF	TGTGCCACTACCAGGTGGGTTATGAACACTGAAGCTTTCTTT
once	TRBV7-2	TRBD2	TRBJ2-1	CASSLRSSGVTYNEQFF	TGTGCCAGCAGCCTGCGGAGTAGCGGGGTGACTTACAATGAGCAGTTCTTC
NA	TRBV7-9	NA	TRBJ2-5	CASSLRGQETQYF	TGTGCCAGCAGCTTAAGGGGGCAAGAGACCCAGTACTTC
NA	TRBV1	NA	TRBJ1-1	CTSRGAGGSRSTEAFF	TGCACCAGCAGGGGGGCAGGGGGCTCACGGAGCACTGAAGCTTTCTTT
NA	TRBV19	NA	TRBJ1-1	CASSPRDKEIGYTEAFF	TGTGCCAGTAGTCCCCGGGACAAGGAAATTGGTTACACTGAAGCTTTCTTT
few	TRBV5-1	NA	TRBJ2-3	CASSLAPGGDTQYF	TGCGCCAGCAGCTTGGCCCCAGGTGGGGATACGCAGTATTTT
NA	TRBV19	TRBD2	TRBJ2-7	CASSILGPTGGLDEQYF	TGTGCCAGTAGTATCTTGGGTCCGACGGGGGGGCTAGACGAGCAGTACTTC
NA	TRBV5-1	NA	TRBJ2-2	CASSLGGTGELFF	TGCGCCAGCAGCTTAGGGGGCACCGGGGAGCTGTTTTTT
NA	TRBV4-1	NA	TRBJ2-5	CASSQAQKETQYF	TGCGCCAGCAGCCAAGCCCAGAAAGAGACCCAGTACTTC
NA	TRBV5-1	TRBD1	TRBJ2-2	CASSSGTGNTGELFF	TGCGCCAGCAGCTCCGGGACAGGGAACACCGGGGAGCTGTTTTTT